This T cell receptor (beta chain) was profiled in a study of cytomegalovirus exposure and HLA in healthy donors. Regarding the study as a whole: Some highly shared sequence variants likely arose as a pipeline artifact.

The table lists this clone with a few counts. Its target is not known. PCR involved 60 Vbeta and 13 Jbeta primers. Assay: immunoSEQ multiplex PCR; the TCRdb copy retains only in-frame clones and omits some. Here the sample spans approximately 200,000 clones, around 78% being singletons. CDR3 length: 15 amino acids. Germline loops: CDR1 KGHSH, CDR2 LQKENI. V lost 3 bases, J lost 4 bases, and 10 bases lay in between. This chain joins TRBV18 and TRBJ2-6, with unresolved D. Sequences were obtained from PBMCs. The clonotype was recovered from a man aged 25 to 45 in good health and CMV-seronegative. The CDR3: CASSPSRAGANVLTF. The CDR3 DNA reads TGTGCCAGCTCACCTTCTCGCGCAGGGGCCAACGTCCTGACTTTC. The variable domain in full, with the rest retrieved from reference TRBV18 and TRBJ2-6, is NAGVMQNPRHLVRRRGQEARLRCSPMKGHSHVYWYRQLPEEGLKFMVYLQKENIIDESGMPKERFSAEFPKEGPSILRIQQVVRGDSAAYFCASSPSRAGANVLTFGAGSRLTVL.